The 11 T cell receptor beta chains below all came from one sample that was sequenced in a study of T cells in women clearing cervical HPV infection. The method was immunoSEQ multiplex PCR; TCRdb's version includes in-frame clones alone and lacks a portion of them. The sample totals roughly 40,000 clones. The sequenced material came from blood buffy coat. The receptor source for this set is a woman aged 18 to 75 with a cervical HPV16 infection that either progressed to CIN3+ or cleared (not recorded which).

About this clone: The read stops 3 residues short of the end of the CDR3; the missing end is completed from the germline J gene. V usage is TRBV28 and J usage is TRBJ1-5, with 8 bases that match TRBD1. The V and J ends lost 5 bases and 1 base, in that order; junction bases with no gene match: 4. From germline, CDR1 is MDHEN and CDR2 SYDVKM. The CDR3 contains 15 residues. CDR3 DNA (partial): TGTGCCAGCAGTCGGACAGGGATCAGCAATCAGCCC. It yields the protein CASSRTGISNQP. From start to end, the CDR3 is CASSRTGISNQPQHF.

Of note for this clone: The CDR3 end is not reached by the read, which stops 3 residues before it; the germline J gene fills it in. V usage is TRBV5-5 and J usage is TRBJ1-1; the match to TRBD1 covers 7 bases. V gave up 6 bases and J gave up 0 bases; unmatched junction bases: 5. Germline CDR1 and CDR2: SGHKS and YYEKEE (reference sequence). The CDR3 consists of 14 residues. The chain's CDR3 is CASTTGAVNTEAFF. The DNA read from the CDR3 is TGTGCCAGCACAACAGGGGCGGTGAACACTGAA. Drawing the rest from reference TRBV5-5 and TRBJ1-1, the complete variable domain is DAGVTQSPTHLIKTRGQQVTLRCSPISGHKSVSWYQQVLGQGPQFIFQYYEKEERGRGNFPDRFSARQFPNYSSELNVNALLLGDSALYLCASTTGAVNTEAFFGQGTRLTVV.

Worth noting for this clone: The read finishes 3 residues shy of the CDR3 end, and the germline J gene is used to complete it. The gene calls are TRBV29-1 and TRBJ1-2, with 7 bases that match TRBD1. The V segment lost 7 bases and the J segment 6 bases; nucleotides outside the gene matches: 11. Germline lookup yields CDR1 SQVTM and CDR2 ANQGSEA. The CDR3 length is 13 residues. The sequenced part of the CDR3 DNA is TGCAGCGCCGAGGGGACAGTGGATAATGGC. As protein: CSAEGTVDNG. The entire CDR3 is CSAEGTVDNGYTF.

Notes on this clone: The read finishes 3 residues shy of the CDR3 end, and the germline J gene is used to complete it. The chain has TRBV6-1 and TRBJ2-5; D is perhaps TRBD1 (5 bases). The V end was cut by 3 bases, the J end by 2 bases, with 13 bases between. Germline V CDR1 and CDR2: MNHNS, SASEGT. The CDR3 contains 15 residues. The CDR3 loop is CASSDGLGRQETQYF. Partial CDR3 DNA: TGTGCCAGCAGTGACGGATTGGGGCGGCAAGAGACC.

Remarks on this clone: The CDR3 end falls 3 residues outside the read, so it is completed with the germline J gene. V usage is TRBV29-1 and J usage is TRBJ2-7, with D perhaps being TRBD1 or TRBD2 (5 bases each). V lost 4 bases and J 2 bases, leaving 12 bases between the germline ends. This CDR3 contains 13 residues. Germline V gives CDR1 SQVTM, CDR2 ANQGSEA. Here the CDR3 reads CSVVQGVTYEQYF. The part of the CDR3 DNA that was read is TGCAGCGTTGTCCAGGGAGTAACCTACGAG.

Note on this clone: The sequence runs out 3 residues before the end of the CDR3; the remainder is reconstructed from the germline J gene. V and J are TRBV14 and TRBJ1-3, with TRBD1 as a possible D gene (5 bases). Germline assignment: CDR1 SGHDN and CDR2 FVKESK. The CDR3 covers 14 residues. V was cut by 6 bases and J by 2 bases, with 11 bases left in between. The CDR3 here is CASRKAGTGNTIYF. Partial CDR3 DNA: TGTGCCAGCAGAAAGGCAGGGACTGGAAACACC.

Regarding this clone: The CDR3 end falls 3 residues outside the read, so it is completed with the germline J gene. The chain couples TRBV30 to TRBJ1-5, with 8 bases fitting TRBD1. V trimming: 7 bases; J trimming: 6 bases; junction bases outside the gene matches: 5. The CDR3 totals 12 residues. From germline, CDR1 is GTSNPN and CDR2 SVGIG (reference sequence). The sequenced part of the CDR3 DNA is TGTGCCTCCGGGACAGGCGGTCAGCCC. Protein sequence: CASGTGGQP. The complete CDR3 reads CASGTGGQPQHF.

Concerning this clone itself: The sequenced fragment ends 3 residues before the CDR3 boundary, so the rest is inferred from the germline J gene. This rearrangement joins TRBV19 to TRBJ2-3, with TRBD2 matching 8 bases. CDR3 length equals 12 residues. With 11 bases clipped from V and 6 bases from J, the junction kept 7 bases outside the gene matches. The germline gives CDR1 LNHDA, CDR2 SQIVND (reference sequence). CDR3 DNA, as far as it was read: TGTGCCGCCGGGACTAGGGACGATACG. Protein product: CAAGTRDDT. The CDR3 as a whole reads CAAGTRDDTQYF. Drawing the rest from reference TRBV19 and TRBJ2-3, the complete variable domain is DGGITQSPKYLFRKEGQNVTLSCEQNLNHDAMYWYRQDPGQGLRLIYYSQIVNDFQKGDIAEGYSVSREKKESFPLTVTSAQKNPTAFYLCAAGTRDDTQYFGPGTRLTVL.

As to this clone: The read falls 3 residues short of the CDR3 end, and the missing part is taken from the germline J gene. The V call is TRBV7-8, the J call TRBJ1-5, with D possibly matching TRBD1 (5 bases). V was cut by 3 bases and J by 0 bases, with 12 bases left in between. The CDR3 runs 16 residues. Per germline, CDR1 SGHVS and CDR2 FQNEAQ. The CDR3 region is CASSLDTGYSNQPQHF. CDR3 DNA, as far as it was read: TGTGCCAGCAGCTTGGACACAGGATATAGCAATCAGCCC.

A word on this clone: Read sequence stops 3 residues before the CDR3 end, and the germline J gene provides the missing end. The chain uses TRBV5-1 and TRBJ1-2; maybe TRBD1 (5 bases). Between the trimmed V and J ends, which lost 0 bases and 4 bases, there was a span of 13 bases. Germline V CDR1 and CDR2: SGHRS, YFSETQ. CDR3 size: 15 residues. CDR3 residues: CASSLADSRGYGYTF. The part of the CDR3 DNA that was read is TGCGCCAGCAGCTTGGCTGACTCGAGGGGCTATGGC.

Turning to this clone: The observed sequence ends 3 residues before the CDR3 terminus, with the missing tail filled in from the germline J gene. The chain employs TRBV2 and TRBJ2-2, with D possibly being TRBD1 (6 bases). Trimming took off 3 bases at V and 5 bases at J, with 13 bases between the two ends. This CDR3 is built from 15 residues. Germline V gene sequence: CDR1 SNHLY, CDR2 FYNNEI. The covered CDR3 bases are TGTGCCAGCAGTGATCTGGGGGCTGGGACCGGGGAG. Translating it yields CASSDLGAGTGE. The CDR3 in its entirety is CASSDLGAGTGELFF.